This record looks at one T cell receptor beta chain sequence and its context. The antigen is not known. Other DNA sequences within the sample encode an identical CDR3. Time point indicated: week 23, last vaccination. In the vaccine, a single dose held 300 ug of the mutant IDH1 20-mer peptide, along with topical imiquimod. The CDR3 has 15 amino acids. Trimming took 1 base from V and 3 from J, leaving 13 bases between them. The V gene's germline CDR1 is SGHNT and CDR2 YYREEE (reference sequence). This entry is derived from a study of a mutant IDH1 vaccine in newly diagnosed glioma. The wider study: Vaccine administration was initiated 4-6 weeks following radiotherapy alone, or with temozolomide cycles. Earlier care involved radiotherapy, temozolomide, or both, and the majority received both. Among treated patients, approximately 60% were male and roughly 40% female, and mean age was 40.4 years. General study results and limits: Altogether, 80% to 95% of patients exhibited vaccine-induced immune responses.

Measured with immunoSEQ multiplex PCR; TCRdb has only the in-frame clones, and not every one. The data hold roughly 60,000 clones, with roughly 84% observed a single time. This receptor was identified in a man aged 25-45 years with glioma. The specimen comprised PBMCs, sampled from a glioma patient whose treatment included an IDH1 peptide vaccine. This sequence joins TRBV5-4 and TRBJ1-2, with D unclear. The CDR3 nucleotides are TGTGCCAGCAGCTTGAGGAGACGGTTGGACTATGGCTACACCTTC. It specifies CASSLRRRLDYGYTF.